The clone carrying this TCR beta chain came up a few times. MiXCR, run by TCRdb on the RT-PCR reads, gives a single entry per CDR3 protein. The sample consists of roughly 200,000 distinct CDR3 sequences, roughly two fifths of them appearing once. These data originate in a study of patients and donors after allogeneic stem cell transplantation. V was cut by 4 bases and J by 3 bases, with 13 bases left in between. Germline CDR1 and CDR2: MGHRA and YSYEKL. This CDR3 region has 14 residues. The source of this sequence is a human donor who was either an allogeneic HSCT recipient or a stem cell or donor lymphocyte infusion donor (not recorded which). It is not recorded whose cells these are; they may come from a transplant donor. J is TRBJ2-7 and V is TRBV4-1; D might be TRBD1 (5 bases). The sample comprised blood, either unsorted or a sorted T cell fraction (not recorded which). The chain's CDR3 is CASSLSTGIYEQYF. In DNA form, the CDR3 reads TGCGCCAGCAGCCTTAGCACAGGAATCTACGAGCAGTACTTC.